Each of the 20 T cell receptor beta chains below was sequenced from the same sample in a study of cytomegalovirus exposure and HLA in healthy donors. The PCR had 60 Vbeta and 13 Jbeta primers. Profiling relied on immunoSEQ multiplex PCR, and the TCRdb table lists in-frame clones only, not all of them. The table includes roughly 150,000 clones, 65% to 90% detected once. The sequenced sample consisted of PBMCs. These receptors all come from a woman aged 45-65 years in good health and CMV-seropositive.

V gene TRBV6-1 combines with J gene TRBJ2-3, with 7 bases identical to TRBD2. CDR3 length: 15 residues. Germline V gene sequence: CDR1 MNHNS, CDR2 SASEGT. After removal of 7 bases from V and 5 bases from J, the junction contained 12 bases not matched to a gene. In nucleotides, the CDR3 is TGTGCCAGCACCCTATCACCGGGACTAATAGATACGCAGTATTTT. It codes for CASTLSPGLIDTQYF.

This clone appeared a few times. The V call is TRBV6-5, the J call TRBJ1-1; D might be TRBD1 (5 bases). Germline V gene data show CDR1 as MNHEY and CDR2 as SVGAGI. This CDR3 spans 13 amino acids. Between the trimmed V and J ends, which lost 6 bases and 4 bases, there was a span of 12 bases. DNA of the CDR3: TGTGCCAGCAGGGGGCAGGCAACCACTGAAGCTTTCTTT. Its protein product is CASRGQATTEAFF.

This clone was detected once. V and J are TRBV28 and TRBJ1-5; D possibly corresponds to TRBD1 (5 bases). The CDR3 runs 13 residues. Germline values: CDR1 MDHEN, CDR2 SYDVKM. The V end was cut by 3 bases, the J end by 7 bases, with 10 bases between. Here the CDR3 reads CASSLGGDQPQHF. The CDR3 region has the DNA TGTGCCAGCAGTTTGGGGGGAGACCAGCCCCAGCATTTT.

This chain joins TRBV11-3 and TRBJ1-2; no reliable D call. V lost 4 bases to trimming and J lost 8 bases, with 11 bases between them. Germline loops: CDR1 SGHNT, CDR2 YENEEA. The CDR3 runs 12 residues. CDR3 bases: TGTGCCAGCAGCTCGGATGGTAGCGGCTACACCTTC. Its protein is CASSSDGSGYTF.

The chain couples TRBV7-2 to TRBJ2-7; D might be TRBD1 (6 bases). Germline CDR1 reads SGHTA; CDR2 reads FQGNSA. V was cut by 5 bases and J by 2 bases, with 16 bases left in between. The CDR3 sequence is 15 residues long. For the CDR3, the DNA is TGTGCCAGCAGCAGACTCGGGACAAGTCCCTACGAGCAGTACTTC. Its translation is CASSRLGTSPYEQYF.

The chain joins TRBV10-3 to TRBJ2-1; unclear D gene. The V end lost 2 bases, the J end lost 5 bases, and 13 bases lay between the germline ends. This CDR3 contains 15 residues. Per the germline V gene, CDR1 is ENHRY and CDR2 is SYGVKD. CDR3 amino acids: CAISEAAGSNNEQFF. CDR3 nucleotides: TGTGCCATCAGTGAGGCAGCAGGATCTAACAATGAGCAGTTCTTC.

This clone was observed once. The chain couples TRBV4-3 to TRBJ2-3; 8 nucleotides match TRBD2. The CDR3 runs 16 residues. The V and J ends lost 2 bases and 4 bases, in that order; junction bases with no gene match: 8. Germline V CDR1 and CDR2: LGHNA, YSLEER. CDR3 region: CASSQTPGGAADTQYF. The CDR3 DNA reads as TGCGCCAGCAGCCAAACACCGGGGGGGGCCGCAGATACGCAGTATTTT.

J is TRBJ1-1 and V is TRBV30, with D hard to call. This CDR3 is built from 13 residues. With 2 bases removed from V and 2 bases from J, the gap between germline ends came to 9 bases. Per the germline V gene, CDR1 is GTSNPN and CDR2 is SVGIG (reference sequence). The CDR3: CAWSLSGNTEAFF. In DNA, the CDR3 is TGTGCCTGGAGTTTATCTGGCAACACTGAAGCTTTCTTT.

Only a few counts were recorded for this clone. The chain employs TRBV10-1 and TRBJ2-1; TRBD2 matches 11 bases. The V gene's germline CDR1 is WNHNN and CDR2 SYGVQD (reference sequence). V lost 2 bases and J lost 10; bases outside the gene matches: 7. The CDR3 contains 15 residues. CDR3 DNA sequence: TGCGCCAGCAGTGAGGCTAGCGGGGGGTCTAGCGAGCAGTTCTTC. Protein: CASSEASGGSSEQFF.

V and J are TRBV12-5 and TRBJ2-1; no definite D call. Looked up from germline, CDR1 is LGHNT and CDR2 is FRNRAP. Trimming pared 6 bases from V and 0 bases from J, leaving 12 bases between. The CDR3 has 15 amino acids. The chain's CDR3 is CASGPTVSSYNEQFF. The CDR3, as DNA: TGTGCTAGTGGGCCCACAGTTAGCTCCTACAATGAGCAGTTCTTC. The variable domain in full, with the rest retrieved from reference TRBV12-5 and TRBJ2-1, is DARVTQTPRHKVTEMGQEVTMRCQPILGHNTVFWYRQTMMQGLELLAYFRNRAPLDDSGMPKDRFSAEMPDATLATLKIQPSEPRDSAVYFCASGPTVSSYNEQFFGPGTRLTVL.

The chain recombines TRBV4-3 with TRBJ2-3; 11 bases agree with TRBD2. The V segment lost 1 base and the J segment 4 bases; nucleotides outside the gene matches: 4. Germline V gene sequence: CDR1 LGHNA, CDR2 YSLEER. This CDR3 comprises 16 residues. CDR3 nucleotides: TGCGCCAGCAGCCAAGCTCTAGCGGGGGGACCAGATACGCAGTATTTT. Translated, it gives CASSQALAGGPDTQYF.

The V and J genes are TRBV29-1 and TRBJ2-1; D is perhaps TRBD1 (5 bases). Germline-derived CDR1 and CDR2 are SQVTM and ANQGSEA. V was trimmed by 1 base and J by 11 bases, leaving 9 bases between them. This CDR3 is built from 11 residues. The CDR3 loop reads CSVEGQHKQFF. CDR3 nucleotide sequence: TGCAGCGTTGAAGGACAGCATAAGCAGTTCTTC.

The V and J genes are TRBV25-1 and TRBJ2-7; D might be TRBD2 (6 bases). The CDR3 has 13 residues. Germline V gene data show CDR1 as MGHDK and CDR2 as SYGVNS. V shed 5 bases and J shed 3 bases, with 11 bases lying between them. This CDR3 reads CASSNAGFYEQYF. The CDR3 DNA is TGTGCCAGCAGTAACGCGGGGTTCTACGAGCAGTACTTC.

The chain recombines TRBV20-1 with TRBJ2-5, with D unclear. The V gene's germline CDR1 is DFQATT and CDR2 SNEGSKA (reference sequence). The CDR3 contains 10 residues. V gave up 6 bases and J gave up 2 bases, with 4 bases separating them. CDR3 region: CSAIQETQYF. The CDR3 bases are TGCAGTGCCATTCAAGAGACCCAGTACTTC.

The CDR3 loop reads CASSQDRGSINYGYTF. The DNA for the CDR3 is TGCGCCAGCAGCCAGGACAGGGGGTCGATTAACTATGGCTACACCTTC. The J gene is TRBJ1-2, the V gene TRBV4-3; 10 positions agree with TRBD1. V lost 3 bases and J lost 1; bases outside the gene matches: 5. The CDR3 is 16 residues long. The germline V gene encodes CDR1 LGHNA and CDR2 YSLEER.

This chain joins TRBV5-1 and TRBJ1-6, with D uncertain. Germline values: CDR1 SGHRS, CDR2 YFSETQ. This CDR3 is built from 15 residues. Trimming removed 0 bases at V and 10 bases at J, with 14 bases between. The CDR3 region is CASSLVAGLTSPLHF. DNA of the CDR3: TGCGCCAGCAGCTTGGTGGCAGGTTTAACGTCACCCCTCCACTTT.

The CDR3 protein is CASSRDSGDEQYF. In nucleotides, the CDR3 is TGTGCCAGCAGTCGGGACAGCGGCGACGAGCAGTACTTC. This sequence joins TRBV14 and TRBJ2-7; 7 bases map to TRBD1. CDR3 size: 13 residues. CDR1 is SGHDN and CDR2 is FVKESK in the germline V gene. The V gene end was trimmed by 6 bases and the J gene end by 5 bases; junction bases not matched to a gene: 7. The whole variable domain, filled in from reference TRBV14 and TRBJ2-7, reads EAGVTQFPSHSVIEKGQTVTLRCDPISGHDNLYWYRRVMGKEIKFLLHFVKESKQDESGMPNNRFLAERTGGTYSTLKVQPAELEDSGVYFCASSRDSGDEQYFGPGTRLTVT.

The gene calls are TRBV4-3 and TRBJ1-2; 9 positions agree with TRBD1. The germline CDR1 and CDR2 sequences are LGHNA and YSLEER. The CDR3 extends over 18 amino acids. V shed 5 bases and J 8 bases; nucleotides not matched to a gene: 21. The CDR3 loop reads CASSYRGQGQGSARGYTF. Written as DNA, the CDR3 is TGCGCCAGCAGCTATCGCGGCCAGGGACAGGGCTCCGCTCGCGGCTACACCTTC.

The V call is TRBV4-3, the J call TRBJ1-1; 8 nucleotides match TRBD1. The CDR3 has 13 residues. The V gene's germline CDR1 is LGHNA and CDR2 YSLEER. With 2 bases clipped from V and 7 bases from J, the junction kept 3 bases outside the gene matches. CDR3 nucleotides: TGCGCCAGCAGCCAATCAGGACAGGGTGAAGCTTTCTTT. Translating gives CASSQSGQGEAFF.

V is TRBV2 and J is TRBJ1-1, with 8 positions matching TRBD1. The CDR3 totals 11 residues. The V gene end was trimmed by 10 bases and the J gene end by 3 bases; junction bases not matched to a gene: 1. Germline-derived CDR1 and CDR2 are SNHLY and FYNNEI. In nucleotides, the CDR3 is TGTGCCATGGACAGGGACACTGAAGCTTTCTTT. As protein: CAMDRDTEAFF.